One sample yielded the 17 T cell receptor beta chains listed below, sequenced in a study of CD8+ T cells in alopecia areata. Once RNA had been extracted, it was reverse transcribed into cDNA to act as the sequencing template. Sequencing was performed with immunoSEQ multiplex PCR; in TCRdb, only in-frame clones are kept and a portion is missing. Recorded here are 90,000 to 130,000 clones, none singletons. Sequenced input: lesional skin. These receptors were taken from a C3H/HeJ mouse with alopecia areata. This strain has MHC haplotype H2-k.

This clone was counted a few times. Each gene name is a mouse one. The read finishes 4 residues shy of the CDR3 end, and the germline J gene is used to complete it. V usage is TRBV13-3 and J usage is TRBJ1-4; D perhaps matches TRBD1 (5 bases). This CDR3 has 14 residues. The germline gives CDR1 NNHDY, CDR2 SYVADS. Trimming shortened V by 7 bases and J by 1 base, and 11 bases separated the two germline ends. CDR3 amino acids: CASAWTPSNERLFF. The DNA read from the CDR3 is TGTGCCAGCGCCTGGACACCTTCCAACGAA.

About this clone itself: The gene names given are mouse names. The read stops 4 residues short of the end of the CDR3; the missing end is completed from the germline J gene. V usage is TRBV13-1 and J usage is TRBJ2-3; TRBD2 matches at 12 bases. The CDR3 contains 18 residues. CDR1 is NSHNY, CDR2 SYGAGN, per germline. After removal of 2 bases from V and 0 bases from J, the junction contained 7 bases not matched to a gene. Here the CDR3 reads CASSDPDWGGASAETLYF. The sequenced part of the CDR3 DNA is TGTGCCAGCAGTGACCCTGACTGGGGGGGCGCAAGTGCAGAA.

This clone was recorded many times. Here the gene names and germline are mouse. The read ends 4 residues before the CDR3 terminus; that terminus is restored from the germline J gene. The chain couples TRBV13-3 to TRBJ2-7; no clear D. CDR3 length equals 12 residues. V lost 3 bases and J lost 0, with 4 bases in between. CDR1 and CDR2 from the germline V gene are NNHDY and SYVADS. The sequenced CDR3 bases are TGTGCCAGCAGTGCTGTCTCCTAT. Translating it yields CASSAVSY. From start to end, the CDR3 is CASSAVSYEQYF.

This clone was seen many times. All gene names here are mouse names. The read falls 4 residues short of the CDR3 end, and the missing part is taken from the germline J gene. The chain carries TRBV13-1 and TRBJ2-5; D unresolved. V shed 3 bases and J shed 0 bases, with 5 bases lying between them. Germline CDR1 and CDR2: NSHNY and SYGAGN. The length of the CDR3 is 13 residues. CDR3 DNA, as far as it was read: TGTGCCAGCAGTGCACAGAACCAAGAC. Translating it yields CASSAQNQD. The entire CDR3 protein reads CASSAQNQDTQYF.

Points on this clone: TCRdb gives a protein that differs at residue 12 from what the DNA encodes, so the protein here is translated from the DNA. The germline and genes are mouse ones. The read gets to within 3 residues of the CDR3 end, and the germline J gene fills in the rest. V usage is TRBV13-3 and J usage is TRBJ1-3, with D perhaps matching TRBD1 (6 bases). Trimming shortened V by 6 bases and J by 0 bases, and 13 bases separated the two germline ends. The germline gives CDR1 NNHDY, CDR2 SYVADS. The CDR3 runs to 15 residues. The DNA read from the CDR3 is TGTGCCAGCACCCCGGACAGCCATTCTGGAAATACG. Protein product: CASTPDSHSGNT. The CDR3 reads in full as CASTPDSHSGNTLYF.

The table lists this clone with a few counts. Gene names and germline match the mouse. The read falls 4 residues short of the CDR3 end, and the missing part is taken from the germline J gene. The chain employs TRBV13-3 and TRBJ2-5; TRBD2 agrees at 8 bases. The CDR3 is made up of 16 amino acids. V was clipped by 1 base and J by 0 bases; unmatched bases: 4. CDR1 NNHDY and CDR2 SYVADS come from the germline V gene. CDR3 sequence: CASSDRGGFNQDTQYF. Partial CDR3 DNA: TGTGCCAGCAGTGATAGGGGGGGCTTTAACCAAGAC.

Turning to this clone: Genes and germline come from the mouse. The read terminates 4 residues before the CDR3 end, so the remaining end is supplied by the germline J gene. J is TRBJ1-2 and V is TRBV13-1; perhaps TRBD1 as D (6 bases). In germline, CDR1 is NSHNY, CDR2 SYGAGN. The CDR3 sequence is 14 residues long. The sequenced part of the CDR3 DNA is TGTGCCAGCAGTCCCACTGGGGGGGCGCTC. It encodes CASSPTGGAL. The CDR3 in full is CASSPTGGALDYTF.

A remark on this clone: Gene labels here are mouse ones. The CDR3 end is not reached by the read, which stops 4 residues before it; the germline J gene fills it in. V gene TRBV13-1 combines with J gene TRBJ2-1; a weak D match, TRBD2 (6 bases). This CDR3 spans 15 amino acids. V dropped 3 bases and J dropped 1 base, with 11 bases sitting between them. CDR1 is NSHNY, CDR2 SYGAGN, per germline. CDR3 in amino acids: CASSGLGYNYAEQFF. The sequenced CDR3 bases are TGTGCCAGCAGTGGGCTGGGGTACAACTATGCT.

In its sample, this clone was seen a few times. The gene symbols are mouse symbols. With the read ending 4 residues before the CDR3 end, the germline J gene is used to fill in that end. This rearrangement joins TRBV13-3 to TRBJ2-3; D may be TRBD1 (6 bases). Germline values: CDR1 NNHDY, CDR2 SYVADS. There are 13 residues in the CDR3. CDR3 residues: CASREAGVETLYF. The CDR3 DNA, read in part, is TGTGCCAGCAGGGAGGCAGGGGTAGAA.

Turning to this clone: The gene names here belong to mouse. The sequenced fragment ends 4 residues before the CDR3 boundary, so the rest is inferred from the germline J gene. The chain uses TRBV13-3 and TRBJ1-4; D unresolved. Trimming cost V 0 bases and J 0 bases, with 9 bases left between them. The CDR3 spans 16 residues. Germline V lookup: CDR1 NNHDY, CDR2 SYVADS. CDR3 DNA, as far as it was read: TGTGCCAGCAGTGATGCAGCTCGCCTTTCCAACGAA. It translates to CASSDAARLSNE. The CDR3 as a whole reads CASSDAARLSNERLFF.

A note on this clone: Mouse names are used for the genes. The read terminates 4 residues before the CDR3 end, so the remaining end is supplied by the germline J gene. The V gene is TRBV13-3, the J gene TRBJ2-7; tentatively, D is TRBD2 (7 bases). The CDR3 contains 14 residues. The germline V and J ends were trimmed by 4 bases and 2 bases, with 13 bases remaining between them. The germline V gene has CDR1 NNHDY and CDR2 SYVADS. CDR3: CASSPRGGPYEQYF. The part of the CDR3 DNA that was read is TGTGCCAGCAGTCCCCGCGGGGGGCCCTAT.

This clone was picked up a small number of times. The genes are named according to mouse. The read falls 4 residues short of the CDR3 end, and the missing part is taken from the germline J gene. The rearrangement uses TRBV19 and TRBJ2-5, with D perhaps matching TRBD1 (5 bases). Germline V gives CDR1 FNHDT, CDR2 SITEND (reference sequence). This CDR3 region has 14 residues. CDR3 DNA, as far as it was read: TGTGCCAGCAGTATCCCAGACAGAGAAGAC. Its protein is CASSIPDRED. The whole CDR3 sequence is CASSIPDREDTQYF.

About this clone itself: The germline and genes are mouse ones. The CDR3 sequence: CTCSADQGRGNTEVFF. The part of the CDR3 DNA that was read is TGCACCTGCAGTGCAGATCAGGGAAGGGGAAACACA. V and J are TRBV1 and TRBJ1-1; a weak D match, TRBD1 (5 bases). The observed sequence ends 4 residues before the CDR3 terminus, with the missing tail filled in from the germline J gene. CDR1 is NSQYPW and CDR2 is LRSPGD in the germline V gene (reference sequence). Trimming stripped 0 bases from V and 1 base from J, with 12 bases between. This CDR3 spans 16 amino acids. The variable domain in full, with the rest retrieved from reference TRBV1 and TRBJ1-1, is VTLLEQNPRWRLVPRGQAVNLRCILKNSQYPWMSWYQQDLQKQLQWLFTLRSPGDKEVKSLPGADYLATRVTDTELRLQVANMSQGRTLYCTCSADQGRGNTEVFFGKGTRLTVV.

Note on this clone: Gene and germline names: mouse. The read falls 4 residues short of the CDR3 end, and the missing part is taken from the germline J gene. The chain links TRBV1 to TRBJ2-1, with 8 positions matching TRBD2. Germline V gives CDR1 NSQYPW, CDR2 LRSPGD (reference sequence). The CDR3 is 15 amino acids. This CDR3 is CTCSAEPGGLSEQFF. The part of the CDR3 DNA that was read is TGCACCTGCAGTGCAGAACCGGGGGGGCTATCT.

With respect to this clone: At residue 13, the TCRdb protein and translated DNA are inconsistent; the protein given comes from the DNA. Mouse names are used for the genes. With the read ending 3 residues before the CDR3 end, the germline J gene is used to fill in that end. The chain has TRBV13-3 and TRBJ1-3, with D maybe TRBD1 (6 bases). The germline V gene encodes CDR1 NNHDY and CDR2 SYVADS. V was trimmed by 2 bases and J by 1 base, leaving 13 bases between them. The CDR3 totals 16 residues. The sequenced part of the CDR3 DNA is TGTGCCAGCAGTGACCCAGGGACATTCTCTGGAAATACG. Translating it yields CASSDPGTFSGNT. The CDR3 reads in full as CASSDPGTFSGNTLYF.

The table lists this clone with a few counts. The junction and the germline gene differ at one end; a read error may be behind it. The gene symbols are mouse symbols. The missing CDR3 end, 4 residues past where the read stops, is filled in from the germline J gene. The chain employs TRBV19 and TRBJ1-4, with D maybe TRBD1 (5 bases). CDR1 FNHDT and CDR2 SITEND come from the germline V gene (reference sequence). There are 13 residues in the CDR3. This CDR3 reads CASTGTSYERLFF. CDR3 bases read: TGTGCCAGCACAGGGACTTCCTACGAA.

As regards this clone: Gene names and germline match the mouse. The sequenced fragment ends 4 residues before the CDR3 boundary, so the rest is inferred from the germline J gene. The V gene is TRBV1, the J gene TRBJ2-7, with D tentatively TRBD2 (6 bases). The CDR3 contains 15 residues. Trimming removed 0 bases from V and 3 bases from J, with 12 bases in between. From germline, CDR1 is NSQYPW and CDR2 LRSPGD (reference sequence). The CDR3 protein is CTCSAEKTGHYEQYF. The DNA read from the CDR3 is TGCACCTGCAGTGCAGAGAAGACTGGCCACTAT.